This TCR beta chain was sequenced for a study of hypomethylating agent response in myelodysplastic syndrome (dated by TCRdb to 2020 to 2023). Background for the entire study: Patients were treated with the hypomethylating agents azacitidine (about 75% of the 11) or decitabine (3 of 11). Complete response or hematologic improvement counted as response, and patients meeting neither criterion were classed as non-responders. The cohort was composed of several male and a couple of female myelodysplastic syndrome patients. Patients had a mean age of approximately 72 +/- 6.3 years, and a diploid cytogenetic profile was the most common. Complete response or hematologic improvement was achieved by six patients, and five patients were classified as non-responders. TET2 mutation was identified most frequently, being present in 5 of 11 patients. Here is what the overall study found, with its caveats: Only approximately ten patients were analyzed, so the cohort was small. Novel clonotypes emerged more often in responders, while non-responders showed more contracted clonotypes after treatment. A possible recognition of novel MDS antigens by the shared GLIPH2 clusters was not confirmed and needs experimental validation. Richness, rarefaction diversity and clonality did not change significantly after hypomethylating agent treatment, across all patients or within response groups. Age matching of healthy control donors to MDS patients was not performed, and the MDS versus healthy comparison could have been impacted by this lack of age matching.

The method behind the library was the immunoSEQ multiplex PCR assay. Survey resolution was used, with two replicates of about 200 ng each, totaling about 400 ng of DNA per sample. The hsTCRB kit detected rearranged TCRB sequences in genomic DNA using multiplex PCR primers targeting V and J genes. To amplify the CDR3 region, the first PCR ran for about 33 cycles with the QIAGEN Multiplex PCR Kit. Sample barcodes and Illumina adapters were added to each replicate in a roughly 8-cycle second PCR. A QuantStudio 6 together with the KAPA library quantification kit was used to quantify the pooled libraries. Roughly 16 pM of pooled libraries was sequenced on an Illumina MiSeq using 156-cycle single-end reads and a 15-cycle index read. Processing in the source paper ran as follows. Of fewer than 200,000 unique clonotypes, approximately 1.7% were flagged by VDJdb annotation as previously reported viral-epitope-specific clonotypes. The immunoSEQ Data Assistant and immunoSEQ Analyzer turned the raw reads into TCRB repertoires that were normalized and annotated. Clonotypes were analyzed with BioAnalyzer and version 0.6.5 of the immunarch R package. Before richness was estimated, every repertoire was downsampled to match the clone count of the smallest repertoire. Fisher's exact tests classified clonotypes as expanded, contracted or novel, with novel meaning zero frequency before treatment. Significantly changed CDR3 beta sequences were clustered with GLIPH2 using simulation_depth=1000 and kmer_min_depth=3, and CDR3s shorter than five residues were excluded. In its TCRdb copy, this immuneACCESS table keeps in-frame sequences only and misses some clones. Where compared with another copy, unresolved V genes explain less than half of these, and the others have no known cause. The D gene and trimming were derived from the DNA, and the V and J assignments and clone size from that table. This sample comprises several thousand clones, 87% of them detected only once. The ten largest account for about 15% of the sample.

The junction carries 11 bases between V and J, which are trimmed by 5 bases and 4 bases respectively. The germline V gene (reference sequence) gives CDR1 as LNHDA and CDR2 as SQIVND. CDR3 length: 13 amino acids, cysteine to phenylalanine. The only DNA kept is the CDR3, 39 bases in frame from the first base. Turning to this clone: It lacks a known antigen. Base qualities are not at hand, and no much larger clone is one base apart.

T-cell subsets were not sorted, and bulk bone marrow was analyzed instead. TCR beta CDR3 regions were immunosequenced from bone marrow of about eleven myelodysplastic syndrome patients before and after hypomethylating agent therapy. To track the repertoire longitudinally, every patient provided one baseline bone marrow along with two to three bone marrows taken at different post-treatment timepoints. Whole bone marrow served as the source for genomic DNA extraction, with DNA quality checked using TapeStation, NanoDrop OneC and PicoGreen assays. The receptor chain draws on TRBV19 and TRBJ2-5, and TRBD1 may be the D gene, going by 6 matching bases. The receptor's source is a human donor with myelodysplastic syndrome. The specimen was bone marrow, collected before or after starting hypomethylating agent treatment for myelodysplastic syndrome (not recorded which). This receptor has the CDR3 CASSVQGSETQYF. The base sequence is TGTGCCAGTAGTGTACAGGGTTCAGAGACCCAGTACTTC.